Below, one TCR beta chain is given with its context. Its antigen is still unknown. The data are from a study of blood T cells in healthy people across ages. Study-wide background: With template switching, about one barcoded beta molecule was captured per two T cells.

Caucasian individuals from Russia who were healthy and aged roughly 6 to 95 acted as donors. General study results and limits: When set beside aged donors, long-lived donors presented more naive CD4+ cells and higher diversity. CMV status of donors was unknown, possibly confounding expanded clonotype changes.

CDR1 and CDR2 from the germline V gene are DFQATT and SNEGSKA (reference sequence). Trimming shortened V by 4 bases and J by 7 bases, and 5 bases separated the two germline ends. The CDR3 is 11 residues long. Primers used in a second PCR of about 6 to 12 cycles were a sample-barcoded 5' primer and a J-beta primer mix. TCRdb used MiXCR to reprocess the 5' RACE reads, holding one entry per CDR3 protein. This table has about 640,000 distinct CDR3 sequences, approximately 50% appearing once. Source material: blood. The origin of this receptor is a man aged 55-75 years in good health. The V and J genes are TRBV20-1 and TRBJ1-6; the D is unclear. As DNA, the CDR3 is TGCAGTGCTATTGAAAATTCACCCCTCCACTTT. This translates into CSAIENSPLHF.